This T cell receptor beta chain was sequenced for a study of T cells in pancreatic ductal adenocarcinoma. Surgery without prior neoadjuvant therapy was the treatment of the selected pancreatic ductal adenocarcinoma patients. The study's findings and limits: Tumor and blood clonality did not differ significantly, about 0.11 versus 0.066. Enrichment of CD45RO+ effector over naive T cells in tumors may bias clonality.

As to this clone: Antigen unknown.

Using immunoSEQ multiplex PCR, the repertoire was profiled, and TCRdb retains in-frame clones only, with some absent. The sample yields over 85,000 clones, about 96% seen once. V was shortened by 1 base and J by 5 bases, with 20 bases between the two germline ends. This CDR3 spans 17 amino acids. Germline CDR1 SGHAT, CDR2 FQNNGV. Sequenced sample: PBMCs. This TCR came from a human donor with pancreatic ductal adenocarcinoma. The chain has TRBV11-2 and TRBJ2-5, with a tentative D call TRBD2 (6 bases). The CDR3 sequence is CASSLVWGVGGAETQYF. The CDR3 coding sequence is TGTGCCAGCAGCTTAGTATGGGGGGTGGGAGGCGCGGAGACCCAGTACTTC.